The next 14 T cell receptor beta chains were all read from a single sample in a study of T cells in Graves' hyperthyroidism and ophthalmopathy. Authors of the study amplified TCR beta CDR3 regions from RNA transcripts. TCR CDR3 underwent first-round RT-PCR with the HTBI primer set. TCRdb reprocessed the multiplex PCR reads via MiXCR and lists one record per CDR3 protein. The table includes over 500,000 distinct CDR3 sequences, approximately 14% detected once. The sequenced sample consisted of blood. These receptors all stem from a middle-aged woman with Graves' hyperthyroidism.

This clonotype has only a few counts. V is TRBV9 and J is TRBJ2-5; no clear D. This CDR3 contains 11 residues. Germline CDR1 and CDR2: SGDLS and YYNGEE. The germline V and J ends were trimmed by 0 bases and 6 bases, with 3 bases remaining between them. As DNA, the CDR3 is TGTGCCAGCAGCGTAGGAAAGACCCAGTACTTC. Its protein product is CASSVGKTQYF.

This clonotype was seen repeatedly, ten times or more. The J gene is TRBJ2-2, the V gene TRBV27, with D possibly TRBD2 on 5 matching bases. Trimming removed 4 bases at V and 5 bases at J, with 17 bases between. Germline V gene lookup returns CDR1 MNHEY and CDR2 SMNVEV (reference sequence). The CDR3 length is 16 residues. The CDR3 is CASSSRWSPGTGELFF. The CDR3 nucleotides read TGTGCCAGCAGTTCCAGGTGGTCCCCGGGGACCGGGGAGCTGTTTTTT.

With regard to this clonotype: This may come from a read error, since a much larger clone is one base off. CDR3 region: CATTRCFSTYNEQFF. The CDR3 bases are TGTGCCACAACCCGGTGTTTTTCTACCTACAATGAGCAGTTCTTC. The chain carries TRBV6-1 and TRBJ2-1, with D hard to call. This CDR3 comprises 15 residues. V shed 10 bases and J shed 2 bases, with 18 bases lying between them. Germline V CDR1 and CDR2: MNHNS, SASEGT.

This clonotype was observed at least ten times. V and J are TRBV27 and TRBJ1-1; TRBD1 matches at 8 bases. V was clipped by 4 bases and J by 5 bases; unmatched bases: 6. CDR1 MNHEY and CDR2 SMNVEV come from the germline V gene (reference sequence). This CDR3 comprises 14 residues. This CDR3 is CASSSNRGWTEAFF. The CDR3 coding sequence is TGTGCCAGCAGTTCCAACAGGGGGTGGACTGAAGCTTTCTTT.

This clonotype came up a few times. The gene calls are TRBV10-3 and TRBJ1-4; D gene uncertain. From germline, CDR1 is ENHRY and CDR2 SYGVKD. The CDR3 covers 13 residues. V dropped 4 bases and J dropped 8 bases, with 11 bases sitting between them. The CDR3 spells CAISAWFGEKLFF. The DNA of the CDR3 is TGTGCCATCAGTGCCTGGTTTGGCGAAAAACTGTTTTTT.

This clonotype was recorded a few times. This chain joins TRBV13 and TRBJ2-5, with 10 positions matching TRBD1. Trimming removed 4 bases from V and 1 base from J; junction bases left unmatched: 9. The CDR3 has 17 residues. Per germline, CDR1 PRHDT and CDR2 FYEKMQ (reference sequence). Here the CDR3 DNA reads TGTGCCAGCAGCTCCCCTTTGGGACAGGGGAGCCAAGAGACCCAGTACTTC. Encoded protein: CASSSPLGQGSQETQYF.

This clonotype was counted at least ten times. As DNA, the CDR3 is TGTGCCAGCAGCTTGGGGGAGGGATTCACAGATACGCAGTATTTT. This encodes CASSLGEGFTDTQYF. This sequence joins TRBV7-9 and TRBJ2-3, with TRBD2 identical over 7 bases. J was trimmed by 2 bases and V by 3 bases; bases with no gene match: 5. CDR1 is SEHNR and CDR2 is FQNEAQ in the germline V gene (reference sequence). CDR3 length: 15 amino acids.

This clonotype was counted at least ten times. The rearrangement uses TRBV28 and TRBJ2-1; D unresolved. The CDR3 is 13 residues long. Germline-derived CDR1 and CDR2 are MDHEN and SYDVKM. V gave up 3 bases and J gave up 5 bases, with 8 bases separating them. The CDR3 DNA is TGTGCCAGCAGTTTTGGGCGGAACAATGAGCAGTTCTTC. It is translated as CASSFGRNNEQFF.

This chain uses TRBV19 with TRBJ2-7; a weak D match, TRBD1 (7 bases). Germline CDR1 is LNHDA and CDR2 is SQIVND (reference sequence). CDR3 length: 14 residues. V lost 1 base to trimming and J lost 3 bases, with 10 bases between them. As DNA, the CDR3 is TGTGCCAGTAGTATAGCAGGGGGGAACTACGAGCAGTACTTC. Amino acids: CASSIAGGNYEQYF. The entire variable domain, with the rest obtained from reference TRBV19 and TRBJ2-7, is as follows: DGGITQSPKYLFRKEGQNVTLSCEQNLNHDAMYWYRQDPGQGLRLIYYSQIVNDFQKGDIAEGYSVSREKKESFPLTVTSAQKNPTAFYLCASSIAGGNYEQYFGPGTRLTVT.

The gene calls are TRBV5-5 and TRBJ2-2; 8 nucleotides align to TRBD2. CDR3 size: 15 residues. V gave up 3 bases and J gave up 0 bases; unmatched junction bases: 1. The germline V gene encodes CDR1 SGHKS and CDR2 YYEKEE (reference sequence). Here the CDR3 DNA reads TGTGCCAGCAGCTGGGGACTAGCGAACACCGGGGAGCTGTTTTTT. Translation: CASSWGLANTGELFF.

This clonotype was seen many times. V is TRBV28 and J is TRBJ2-3, with TRBD2 identical over 10 bases. Germline V CDR1 and CDR2: MDHEN, SYDVKM. The CDR3 totals 18 residues. V trimming: 1 base; J trimming: 0 bases; junction bases outside the gene matches: 7. The CDR3 sequence is CASSLYPSGSPSTDTQYF. The CDR3 DNA sequence: TGTGCCAGCAGTTTATATCCTAGCGGGAGCCCTAGCACAGATACGCAGTATTTT. Using reference TRBV28 and TRBJ2-3 for the parts outside the CDR3, the full variable domain is DVKVTQSSRYLVKRTGEKVFLECVQDMDHENMFWYRQDPGLGLRLIYFSYDVKMKEKGDIPEGYSVSREKKERFSLILESASTNQTSMYLCASSLYPSGSPSTDTQYFGPGTRLTVL.

CDR3 residues: CASSLVGGHQSNQPQHF. The CDR3 bases are TGTGCCAGCAGCTTAGTAGGTGGGCACCAAAGCAATCAGCCCCAGCATTTT. The chain employs TRBV7-2 and TRBJ1-5; D unclear. CDR1 SGHTA and CDR2 FQGNSA come from the germline V gene. The V gene lost 1 base and the J gene lost 1 base, with 14 bases spanning the gap. The CDR3 is made up of 17 amino acids.

The chain recombines TRBV7-9 with TRBJ1-1; D gene ambiguous. The V gene's germline CDR1 is SEHNR and CDR2 FQNEAQ (reference sequence). There are 16 residues in the CDR3. V lost 5 bases to trimming and J lost 1 base, with 17 bases between them. This CDR3 reads CASSPSPSLPNTEAFF. The CDR3 DNA sequence: TGTGCCAGCAGCCCTTCCCCCAGCTTACCGAACACTGAAGCTTTCTTT. Based on the CDR3 plus reference TRBV7-9 and TRBJ1-1, the full variable domain is DTGVSQNPRHKITKRGQNVTFRCDPISEHNRLYWYRQTLGQGPEFLTYFQNEAQLEKSRLLSDRFSAERPKGSFSTLEIQRTEQGDSAMYLCASSPSPSLPNTEAFFGQGTRLTVV.

The J gene is TRBJ2-1, the V gene TRBV30; the D is unclear. Trimming removed 0 bases from V and 9 bases from J, with 9 bases in between. The V gene's germline CDR1 is GTSNPN and CDR2 SVGIG (reference sequence). This CDR3 spans 12 amino acids. The CDR3 DNA reads as TGTGCCTGGAGTGTCCACAAAGGTGAGCAGTTCTTC. Its translation: CAWSVHKGEQFF.